The source of this T cell receptor beta chain is a study of cytomegalovirus exposure and HLA in healthy donors. The overall study: Among about 200 million T cells, an earlier analysis found 117 million unique TCR beta sequences.

PCR primers comprised 60 Vbeta and 13 Jbeta primers. Under the authors' procedure: A later analysis counted around 80 million unique TCR beta chains, around 10 million shared. The method was immunoSEQ multiplex PCR; TCRdb's version includes in-frame clones alone and lacks a portion of them. D and trimming were read from the DNA, whereas the V and J calls and clone size are those reported in that table. The sample shows about 150,000 clones, around 78% of them seen only once. V gave up 5 bases and J gave up 2 bases; unmatched junction bases: 5. The germline V gene has CDR1 SGHTA and CDR2 FQGNSA. The CDR3 runs to 15 residues.

The sequence came from a woman in her 40s in good health and CMV-seronegative. This sequence joins TRBV7-2 and TRBJ2-3, with 9 bases that match TRBD2. The source material was PBMCs. The chain's CDR3 is CASSETSGNTDTQYF. The DNA of the CDR3 is TGTGCCAGCAGCGAGACTAGCGGTAACACAGATACGCAGTATTTT.